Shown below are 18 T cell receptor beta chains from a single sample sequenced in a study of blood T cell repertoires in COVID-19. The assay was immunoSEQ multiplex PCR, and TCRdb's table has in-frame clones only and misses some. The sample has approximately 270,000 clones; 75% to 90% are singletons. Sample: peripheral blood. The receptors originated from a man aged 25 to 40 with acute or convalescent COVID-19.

CDR3 region: CSASRRLASTDTQYF. As DNA, the CDR3 is TGCAGTGCTAGTAGGCGACTAGCGAGCACAGATACGCAGTATTTT. The J gene is TRBJ2-3, the V gene TRBV20-1; TRBD2 agrees at 8 bases. The CDR3 is 15 amino acids. With 3 bases clipped from V and 0 bases from J, the junction kept 5 bases outside the gene matches. CDR1 DFQATT and CDR2 SNEGSKA come from the germline V gene (reference sequence).

The chain's CDR3 is CASSLHRVGTDNTEAFF. CDR3 nucleotide sequence: TGTGCCAGCAGCCTTCATCGCGTGGGGACAGATAACACTGAAGCTTTCTTT. The gene calls are TRBV28 and TRBJ1-1, with 7 bases fitting TRBD1. Germline trimming cut 6 bases from V and 2 bases from J; bases unmatched to any gene: 15. Germline CDR1 is MDHEN and CDR2 is SYDVKM. The CDR3 loop spans 17 amino acids.

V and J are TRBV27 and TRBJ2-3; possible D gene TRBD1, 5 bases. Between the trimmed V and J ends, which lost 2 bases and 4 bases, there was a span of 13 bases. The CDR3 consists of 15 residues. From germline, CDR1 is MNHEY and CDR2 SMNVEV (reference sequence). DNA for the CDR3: TGTGCCAGCAGTTTAAGGGGTGGGTTCGCAGATACGCAGTATTTT. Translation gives CASSLRGGFADTQYF.

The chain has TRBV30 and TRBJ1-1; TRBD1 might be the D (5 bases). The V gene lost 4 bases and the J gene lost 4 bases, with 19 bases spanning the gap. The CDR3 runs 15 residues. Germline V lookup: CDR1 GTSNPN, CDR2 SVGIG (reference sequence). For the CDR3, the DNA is TGTGCCTGGACCTTCCAAGGGGCGCGTGGCACTGAAGCTTTCTTT. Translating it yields CAWTFQGARGTEAFF.

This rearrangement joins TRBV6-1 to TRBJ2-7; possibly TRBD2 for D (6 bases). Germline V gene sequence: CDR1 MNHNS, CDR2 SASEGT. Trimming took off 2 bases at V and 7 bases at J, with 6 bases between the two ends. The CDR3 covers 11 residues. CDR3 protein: CASSERGEQYF. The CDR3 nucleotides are TGTGCCAGCAGTGAACGGGGGGAGCAGTACTTC.

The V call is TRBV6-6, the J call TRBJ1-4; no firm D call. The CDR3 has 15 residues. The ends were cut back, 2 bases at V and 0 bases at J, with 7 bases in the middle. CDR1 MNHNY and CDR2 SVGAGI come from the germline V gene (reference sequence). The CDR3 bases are TGTGCCAGCAGTTACCGCGGAACAACTAATGAAAAACTGTTTTTT. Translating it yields CASSYRGTTNEKLFF.

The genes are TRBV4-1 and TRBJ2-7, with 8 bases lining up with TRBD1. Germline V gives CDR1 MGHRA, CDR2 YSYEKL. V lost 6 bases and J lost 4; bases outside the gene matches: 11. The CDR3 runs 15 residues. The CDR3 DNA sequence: TGCGCCAGCAGTGTACGGGGGACAGGTGATTACGAGCAGTACTTC. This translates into CASSVRGTGDYEQYF.

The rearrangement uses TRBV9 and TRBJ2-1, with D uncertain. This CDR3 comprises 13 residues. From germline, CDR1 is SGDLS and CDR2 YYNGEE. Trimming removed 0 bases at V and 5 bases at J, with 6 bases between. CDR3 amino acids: CASSVGLNNEQFF. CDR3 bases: TGTGCCAGCAGCGTAGGGCTCAACAATGAGCAGTTCTTC.

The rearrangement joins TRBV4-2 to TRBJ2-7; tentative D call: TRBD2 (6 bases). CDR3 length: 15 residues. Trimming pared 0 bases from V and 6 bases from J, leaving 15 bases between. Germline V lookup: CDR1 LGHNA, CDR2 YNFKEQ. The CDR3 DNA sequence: TGTGCCAGCAGCCAAGATGACGATCCCGGGGGCGAGCAGTACTTC. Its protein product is CASSQDDDPGGEQYF.

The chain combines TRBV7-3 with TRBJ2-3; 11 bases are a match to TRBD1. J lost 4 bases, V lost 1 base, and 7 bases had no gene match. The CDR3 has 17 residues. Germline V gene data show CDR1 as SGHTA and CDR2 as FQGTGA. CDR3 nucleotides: TGTGCCAGCAGCTTAATAGGGACAGGGGGGGCCGCAGATACGCAGTATTTT. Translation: CASSLIGTGGAADTQYF.

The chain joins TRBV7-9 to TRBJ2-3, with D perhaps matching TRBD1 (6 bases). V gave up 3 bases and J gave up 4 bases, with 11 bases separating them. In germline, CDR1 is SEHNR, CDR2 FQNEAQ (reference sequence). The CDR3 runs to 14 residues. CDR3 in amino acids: CASSFDRKPDTQYF. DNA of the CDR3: TGTGCCAGCAGCTTCGACAGGAAACCAGATACGCAGTATTTT.

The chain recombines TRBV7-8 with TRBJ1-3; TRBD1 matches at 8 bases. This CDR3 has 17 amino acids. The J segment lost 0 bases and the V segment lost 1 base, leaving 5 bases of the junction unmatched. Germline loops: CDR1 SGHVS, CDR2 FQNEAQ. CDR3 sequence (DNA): TGTGCCAGCAGCTTAGTGGGACAGGCCTTCTCTGGAAACACCATATATTTT. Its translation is CASSLVGQAFSGNTIYF.

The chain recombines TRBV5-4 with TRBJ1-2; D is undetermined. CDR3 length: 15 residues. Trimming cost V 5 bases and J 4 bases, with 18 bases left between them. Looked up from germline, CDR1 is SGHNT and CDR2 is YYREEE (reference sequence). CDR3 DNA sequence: TGTGCCAGCAGACTGAAAGAGAGGATGGGCTATGGCTACACCTTC. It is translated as CASRLKERMGYGYTF.

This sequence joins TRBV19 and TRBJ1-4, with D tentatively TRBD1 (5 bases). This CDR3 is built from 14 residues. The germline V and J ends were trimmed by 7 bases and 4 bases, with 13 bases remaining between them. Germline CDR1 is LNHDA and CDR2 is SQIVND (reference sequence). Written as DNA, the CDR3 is TGTGCCAGTACCCAGGGCACCTTTAATGAAAAACTGTTTTTT. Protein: CASTQGTFNEKLFF.

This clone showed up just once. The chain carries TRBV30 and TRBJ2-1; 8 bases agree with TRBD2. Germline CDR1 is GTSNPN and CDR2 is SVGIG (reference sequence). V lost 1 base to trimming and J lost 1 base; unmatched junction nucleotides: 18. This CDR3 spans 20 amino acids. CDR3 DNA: TGTGCCTGGAGTGGGGGATCCAAGCGGGAGACTGGGGGGTCCTACAATGAGCAGTTCTTC. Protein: CAWSGGSKRETGGSYNEQFF.

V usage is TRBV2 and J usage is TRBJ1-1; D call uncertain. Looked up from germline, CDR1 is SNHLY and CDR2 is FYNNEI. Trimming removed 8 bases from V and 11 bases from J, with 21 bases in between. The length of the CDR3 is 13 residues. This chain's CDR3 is CASSRPEAPRAFF. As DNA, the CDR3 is TGTGCCAGCTCAAGACCGGAAGCCCCGAGGGCTTTCTTT. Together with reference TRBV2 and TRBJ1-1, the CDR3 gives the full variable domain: EPEVTQTPSHQVTQMGQEVILRCVPISNHLYFYWYRQILGQKVEFLVSFYNNEISEKSEIFDDQFSVERPDGSNFTLKIRSTKLEDSAMYFCASSRPEAPRAFFGQGTRLTVV.

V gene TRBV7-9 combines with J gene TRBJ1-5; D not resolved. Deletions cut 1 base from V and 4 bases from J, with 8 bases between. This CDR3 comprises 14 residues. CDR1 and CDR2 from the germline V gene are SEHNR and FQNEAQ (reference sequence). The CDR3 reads CASSLGTLNQPQHF. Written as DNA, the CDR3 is TGTGCCAGCAGCTTAGGGACTCTGAATCAGCCCCAGCATTTT.

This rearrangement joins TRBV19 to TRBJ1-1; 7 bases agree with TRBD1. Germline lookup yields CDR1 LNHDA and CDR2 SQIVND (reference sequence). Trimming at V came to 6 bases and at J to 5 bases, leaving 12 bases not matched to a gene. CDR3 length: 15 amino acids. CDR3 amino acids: CASRPAEQGRTEAFF. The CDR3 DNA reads TGTGCCAGTAGACCGGCGGAACAGGGGAGAACTGAAGCTTTCTTT.